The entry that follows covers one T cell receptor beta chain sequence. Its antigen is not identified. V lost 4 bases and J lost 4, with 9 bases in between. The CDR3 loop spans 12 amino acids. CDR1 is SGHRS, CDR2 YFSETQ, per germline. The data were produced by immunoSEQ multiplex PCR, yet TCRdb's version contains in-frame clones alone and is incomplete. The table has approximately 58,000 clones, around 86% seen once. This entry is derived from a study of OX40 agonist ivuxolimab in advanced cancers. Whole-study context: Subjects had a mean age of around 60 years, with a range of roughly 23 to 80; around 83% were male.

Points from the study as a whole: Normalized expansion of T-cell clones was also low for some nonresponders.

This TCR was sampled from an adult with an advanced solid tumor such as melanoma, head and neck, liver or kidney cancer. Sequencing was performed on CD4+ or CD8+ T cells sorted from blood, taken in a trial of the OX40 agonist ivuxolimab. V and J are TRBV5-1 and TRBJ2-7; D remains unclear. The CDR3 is CASSVGSYEQYF. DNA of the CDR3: TGCGCCAGCAGCGTGGGATCTTACGAGCAGTACTTC. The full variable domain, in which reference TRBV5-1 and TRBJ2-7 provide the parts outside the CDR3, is KAGVTQTPRYLIKTRGQQVTLSCSPISGHRSVSWYQQTPGQGLQFLFEYFSETQRNKGNFPGRFSGRQFSNSRSEMNVSTLELGDSALYLCASSVGSYEQYFGPGTRLTVT.